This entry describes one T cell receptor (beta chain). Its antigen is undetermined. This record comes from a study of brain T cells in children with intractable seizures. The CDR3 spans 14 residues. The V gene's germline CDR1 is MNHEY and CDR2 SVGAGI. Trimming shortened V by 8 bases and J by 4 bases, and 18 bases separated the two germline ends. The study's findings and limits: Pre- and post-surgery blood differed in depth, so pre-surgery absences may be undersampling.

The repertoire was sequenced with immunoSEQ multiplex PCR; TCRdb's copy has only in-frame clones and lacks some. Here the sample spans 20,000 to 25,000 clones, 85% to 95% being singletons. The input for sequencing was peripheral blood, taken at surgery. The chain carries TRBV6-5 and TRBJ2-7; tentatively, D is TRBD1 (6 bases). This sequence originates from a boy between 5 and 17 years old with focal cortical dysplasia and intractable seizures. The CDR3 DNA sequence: TGTGCCAGCGCCACAGGGTGGAGGCCTTACGAGCAGTACTTC. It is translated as CASATGWRPYEQYF.